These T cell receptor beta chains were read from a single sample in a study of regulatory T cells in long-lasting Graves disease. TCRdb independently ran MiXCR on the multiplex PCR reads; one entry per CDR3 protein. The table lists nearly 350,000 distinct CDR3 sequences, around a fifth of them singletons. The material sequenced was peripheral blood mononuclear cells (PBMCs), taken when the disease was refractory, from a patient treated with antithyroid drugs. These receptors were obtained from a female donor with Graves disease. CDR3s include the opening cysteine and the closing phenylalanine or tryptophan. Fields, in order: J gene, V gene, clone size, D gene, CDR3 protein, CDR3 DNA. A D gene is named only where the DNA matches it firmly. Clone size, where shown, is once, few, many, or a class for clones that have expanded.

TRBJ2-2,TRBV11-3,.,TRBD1,CASSLTGGFWTRELSF,TGTGCCAGCAGCTTGACAGGGGGTTTTTGGACCAGGGAGCTGTCTTTT
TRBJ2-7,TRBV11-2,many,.,CASSLHSSSYEQYF,TGTGCCAGCAGCCTGCACTCCAGCTCCTACGAGCAGTACTTC
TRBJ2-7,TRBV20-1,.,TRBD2,CSARGSGRELYSYEQYF,TGCAGTGCTAGAGGATCGGGGCGGGAGTTATACTCCTACGAGCAGTACTTC
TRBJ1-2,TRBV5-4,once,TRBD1,CASSFRDRAGGYTF,TGTGCCAGCAGCTTCCGGGACAGGGCGGGAGGCTACACCTTC
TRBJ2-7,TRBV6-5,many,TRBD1,CASSYGTRGRGYEQYF,TGTGCCAGCAGTTACGGTACCAGGGGGCGAGGCTACGAGCAGTACTTC
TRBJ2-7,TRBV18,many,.,CASSPPGRPYEQYF,TGTGCCAGCTCACCACCCGGGAGACCCTACGAGCAGTACTTC
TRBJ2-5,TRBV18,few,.,CASSRRSQETQYF,TGTGCCAGCTCACGGCGCAGCCAAGAGACCCAGTACTTC
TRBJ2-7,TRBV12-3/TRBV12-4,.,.,CASSPTPLLEPYEQYF,TGTGCCAGCAGTCCCACCCCGTTGTTGGAGCCCTACGAGCAGTACTTC
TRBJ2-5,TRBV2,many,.,CASSEQGGWETQYF,TGTGCCAGCAGTGAGCAGGGGGGGTGGGAGACCCAGTACTTC
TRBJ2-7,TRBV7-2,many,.,CASSFKGETIYEQYF,TGTGCCAGCAGCTTCAAAGGGGAGACGATCTACGAGCAGTACTTC
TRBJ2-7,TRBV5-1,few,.,CASSSGMSEQYF,TGCGCCAGCAGCTCAGGTATGAGCGAGCAGTACTTC
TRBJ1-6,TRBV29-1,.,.,CSVGYDRNSPLHF,TGCAGCGTTGGGTACGACAGGAATTCACCCCTCCACTTT
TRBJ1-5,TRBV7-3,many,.,CASSLSGGKNQPQHF,TGTGCCAGCAGCTTATCCGGCGGGAAAAATCAGCCCCAGCATTTT
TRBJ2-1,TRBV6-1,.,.,CASSQLSGAAGVF,TGTGCCAGCAGTCAACTCTCCGGGGCCGCTGGGGTCTTC
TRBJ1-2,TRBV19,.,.,CASSISPLTGYTF,TGTGCCAGTAGTATCTCGCCTCTAACCGGCTACACCTTC
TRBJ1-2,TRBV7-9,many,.,CASSSGGVINYGYTF,TGTGCCAGCAGCTCCGGAGGCGTCATCAACTATGGCTACACCTTC
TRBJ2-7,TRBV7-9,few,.,CASSFVESSSYEQYF,TGTGCCAGCAGCTTCGTCGAATCCAGCTCCTACGAGCAGTACTTC
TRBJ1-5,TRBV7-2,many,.,CASSLKAGNQPQHF,TGTGCCAGCAGCCTAAAAGCGGGCAATCAGCCCCAGCATTTT
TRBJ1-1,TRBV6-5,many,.,CASSLMGARRDTEAFF,TGTGCCAGCAGTTTGATGGGGGCGCGGAGGGACACTGAAGCTTTCTTT
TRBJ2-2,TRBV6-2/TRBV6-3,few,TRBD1,CASSPRQGATGELFF,TGTGCCAGCAGTCCCAGACAGGGGGCGACCGGGGAGCTGTTTTTT
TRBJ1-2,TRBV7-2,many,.,CASSLDGGYYGYTF,TGTGCCAGCAGCTTAGATGGGGGGTACTATGGCTACACCTTC
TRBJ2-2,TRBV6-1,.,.,CASTQGGGELFF,TGTGCCAGCACCCAGGGGGGCGGGGAGCTGTTTTTT
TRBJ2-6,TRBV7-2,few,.,CASSAHNGSFSGANVLTF,TGTGCCAGCAGCGCACACAACGGGAGCTTCTCTGGGGCCAACGTCCTGACTTTC
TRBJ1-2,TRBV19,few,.,CASSMRQARGYTF,TGTGCCAGTAGTATGCGGCAGGCCAGAGGCTACACCTTC
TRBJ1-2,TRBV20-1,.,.,CSARDRVWGSFVPIPGF,TGCAGTGCTAGAGATCGGGTGTGGGGTTCCTTCGTGCCTATCCCAGGGTTC
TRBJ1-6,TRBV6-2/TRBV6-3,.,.,CASSLGGGPLNSPLHF,TGTGCCAGCAGTCTCGGGGGGGGACCGCTAAATTCACCCCTCCACTTT
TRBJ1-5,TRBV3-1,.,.,CASSQEDRKGYVTSGNQPQHF,TGTGCCAGCAGCCAAGAGGATCGGAAAGGATATGTGACGTCCGGCAATCAGCCCCAGCATTTT
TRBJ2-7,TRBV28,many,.,CASSSGTPPYEQYF,TGTGCCAGCAGTTCTGGGACACCCCCCTACGAGCAGTACTTC
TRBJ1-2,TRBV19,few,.,CASSVTATNYGYTF,TGTGCCAGTAGTGTGACAGCCACTAACTATGGCTACACCTTC
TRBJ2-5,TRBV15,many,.,CATSGPIETQYF,TGTGCCACCAGCGGCCCAATAGAGACCCAGTACTTC
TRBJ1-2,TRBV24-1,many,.,CATSDFGGGGYTF,TGTGCCACCAGTGATTTCGGAGGGGGAGGCTACACCTTC
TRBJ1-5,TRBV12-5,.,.,CASGLGRQPQHF,TGTGCTAGTGGTTTGGGACGGCAGCCCCAGCATTTT
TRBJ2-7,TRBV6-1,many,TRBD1,CASNDGDRGTYEQYF,TGTGCCAGCAACGACGGGGACAGGGGGACCTACGAGCAGTACTTC
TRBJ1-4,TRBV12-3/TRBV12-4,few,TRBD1,CASSLGGTGFYATNEKLFF,TGTGCCAGCAGTTTAGGCGGGACAGGGTTCTATGCAACTAATGAAAAACTGTTTTTT
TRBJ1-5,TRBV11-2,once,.,CASSLGGSRQPQHF,TGTGCCAGCAGCTTAGGCGGGTCACGGCAGCCCCAGCATTTT
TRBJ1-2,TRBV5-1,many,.,CASSPRTPASTNYGYTF,TGCGCCAGCAGCCCGCGGACTCCCGCCTCTACTAACTATGGCTACACCTTC
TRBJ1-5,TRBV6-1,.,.,CASREHGRLNQPQHF,TGTGCCAGCAGGGAGCATGGACGGCTCAATCAGCCCCAGCATTTT
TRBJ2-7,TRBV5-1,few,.,CASKEGGSYEQHF,TGCGCCAGCAAGGAGGGAGGTTCCTACGAGCAGCACTTC
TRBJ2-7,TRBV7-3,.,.,CASSPNPAAYEQYF,TGTGCCAGCAGCCCTAACCCCGCAGCCTACGAGCAGTACTTC